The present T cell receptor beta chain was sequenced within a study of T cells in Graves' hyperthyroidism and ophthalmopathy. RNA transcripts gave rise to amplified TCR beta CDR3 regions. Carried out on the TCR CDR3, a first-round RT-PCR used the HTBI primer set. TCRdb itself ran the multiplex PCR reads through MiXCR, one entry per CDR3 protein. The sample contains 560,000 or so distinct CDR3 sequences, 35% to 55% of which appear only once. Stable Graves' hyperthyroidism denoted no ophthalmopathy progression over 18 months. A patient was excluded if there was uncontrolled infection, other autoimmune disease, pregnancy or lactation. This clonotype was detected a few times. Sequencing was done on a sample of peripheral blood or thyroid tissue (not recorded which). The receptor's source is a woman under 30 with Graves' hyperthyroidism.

The CDR3 nucleotides read TGTGCCAGTACTGGTTACTCTGGAAACACCATATATTTT. It is translated as CASTGYSGNTIYF. V and J are TRBV19 and TRBJ1-3, with no clear D. Trimming took off 7 bases at V and 0 bases at J, with 7 bases between the two ends. Germline loops: CDR1 LNHDA, CDR2 SQIVND (reference sequence). The CDR3 is 13 residues long.